These 27 T cell receptor beta chains share one sample of origin, sequenced in a study of blood T cell repertoires in COVID-19. Sequencing was performed with immunoSEQ multiplex PCR; in TCRdb, only in-frame clones are kept and a portion is missing. The table shows roughly 300,000 clones, with around 81% occurring only once. Sequenced: peripheral blood. All receptors come from a woman in her sixties with active or convalescent COVID-19.

This rearrangement joins TRBV27 to TRBJ2-7; 8 bases agree with TRBD1. The CDR3 covers 13 residues. Germline V gives CDR1 MNHEY, CDR2 SMNVEV (reference sequence). V dropped 6 bases and J dropped 3; count of bases not matched to a gene: 4. The CDR3 sequence: CASRGTGVYEQYF. CDR3 in DNA: TGTGCCAGCAGAGGGACAGGCGTCTACGAGCAGTACTTC.

V is TRBV5-6 and J is TRBJ2-7, with 10 bases identical to TRBD1. The germline V gene encodes CDR1 SGHDT and CDR2 YYEEEE. The CDR3 spans 14 residues. The V gene end was trimmed by 3 bases and the J gene end by 3 bases; junction bases not matched to a gene: 3. The CDR3 protein is CASSSGTGVYEQYF. CDR3 nucleotides: TGTGCCAGCAGCTCCGGGACAGGGGTCTACGAGCAGTACTTC.

This clone appeared a few times. The chain employs TRBV9 and TRBJ2-7, with a possible D match to TRBD1 (5 bases). The CDR3 sequence is 14 residues long. Per germline, CDR1 SGDLS and CDR2 YYNGEE. Deletions cut 2 bases from V and 10 bases from J, with 19 bases between. The CDR3 sequence: CASSVDRGRDNQYF. The CDR3 DNA follows: TGTGCCAGCAGCGTTGATAGGGGAAGGGATAACCAGTACTTC.

The genes are TRBV19 and TRBJ2-2, with D possibly being TRBD2 (5 bases). The V gene lost 5 bases and the J gene lost 2 bases, with 9 bases spanning the gap. The germline V gene has CDR1 LNHDA and CDR2 SQIVND (reference sequence). CDR3 length equals 14 residues. CDR3 DNA: TGTGCCAGTAGTCCACGGGGAAACACCGGGGAGCTGTTTTTT. It translates to CASSPRGNTGELFF.

The chain joins TRBV19 to TRBJ1-4; no definite D call. This CDR3 has 15 amino acids. Trimming stripped 4 bases from V and 0 bases from J, with 9 bases between. Per the germline V gene, CDR1 is LNHDA and CDR2 is SQIVND (reference sequence). The CDR3 DNA is TGTGCCAGTAGTAGCTGGAGTGCAACTAATGAAAAACTGTTTTTT. Encoded protein: CASSSWSATNEKLFF.

The chain combines TRBV6-5 with TRBJ1-1; D might be TRBD1 (6 bases). Per germline, CDR1 MNHEY and CDR2 SVGAGI. V was cut by 0 bases and J by 3 bases, with 8 bases left in between. This CDR3 has 14 amino acids. The CDR3 coding sequence is TGTGCCAGCAGTTACTCCAGGGGAGACACTGAAGCTTTCTTT. Encoded protein: CASSYSRGDTEAFF.

This chain connects TRBV29-1 to TRBJ2-1; TRBD1 agrees at 9 bases. V lost 7 bases, J lost 2 bases, and 6 bases stayed unmatched. The germline V gene has CDR1 SQVTM and CDR2 ANQGSEA. This CDR3 has 14 amino acids. The CDR3 spells CSARGQGPYNEQFF. CDR3 nucleotide sequence: TGCAGCGCCCGGGGACAGGGTCCCTACAATGAGCAGTTCTTC.

V usage is TRBV11-2 and J usage is TRBJ2-7, with D possibly being TRBD1 (6 bases). V was clipped by 1 base and J by 4 bases, with 8 bases between them. The CDR3 is 13 amino acids. The germline gives CDR1 SGHAT, CDR2 FQNNGV. The CDR3 bases are TGTGCCAGCAGCTTAGGGACAGATTACGAGCAGTACTTC. Encoded protein: CASSLGTDYEQYF.

The V and J genes are TRBV10-3 and TRBJ1-1; D is unresolved. The CDR3 consists of 12 residues. V was clipped by 6 bases and J by 4 bases, with 9 bases between them. Germline lookup yields CDR1 ENHRY and CDR2 SYGVKD. CDR3 region: CAIRAGSTEAFF. CDR3 DNA: TGTGCCATCAGGGCGGGGAGCACTGAAGCTTTCTTT.

V is TRBV27 and J is TRBJ1-1; unclear D gene. CDR1 and CDR2 from the germline V gene are MNHEY and SMNVEV (reference sequence). V was cut by 3 bases and J by 2 bases, with 13 bases left in between. The length of the CDR3 is 15 residues. CDR3 in DNA: TGTGCCAGCAGTTTTCTTCATCGCGAAAACACTGAAGCTTTCTTT. It is translated as CASSFLHRENTEAFF.

The chain links TRBV5-4 to TRBJ1-2, with 7 bases identical to TRBD1. The CDR3 is made up of 18 amino acids. With V trimmed by 4 bases and J by 2 bases, 17 bases remained unmatched. Germline lookup yields CDR1 SGHNT and CDR2 YYREEE (reference sequence). The CDR3 here is CASSPDRKTLQQNYGYTF. DNA of the CDR3: TGTGCCAGCAGCCCGGACAGGAAGACCCTACAGCAAAACTATGGCTACACCTTC.

The chain employs TRBV12-5 and TRBJ2-1; TRBD2 aligns across 7 bases. The CDR3 covers 16 residues. Germline-derived CDR1 and CDR2 are LGHNT and FRNRAP. After removal of 5 bases from V and 1 base from J, the junction contained 8 bases not matched to a gene. For the CDR3, the DNA is TGTGCTAGTGGTCCGGTCGGCGGGGGATCCTACAATGAGCAGTTCTTC. Translated: CASGPVGGGSYNEQFF.

The chain is built from TRBV6-2 or TRBV6-3 and TRBJ2-5; 11 bases are a match to TRBD2. Germline V gene data show CDR1 as MNHEY and CDR2 as SVGEGT. V lost 0 bases and J lost 4; bases outside the gene matches: 7. This CDR3 contains 17 residues. The chain's CDR3 is CASSYSVASGGRETQYF. In DNA, the CDR3 is TGTGCCAGCAGTTACTCTGTTGCTAGCGGGGGGCGAGAGACCCAGTACTTC.

The sample holds a few counts of this clone. V gene TRBV13 combines with J gene TRBJ2-5; 10 bases are shared with TRBD2. The length of the CDR3 is 15 residues. Germline V lookup: CDR1 PRHDT, CDR2 FYEKMQ (reference sequence). The V and J ends lost 3 bases and 0 bases, in that order; junction bases with no gene match: 1. CDR3 sequence (DNA): TGTGCCAGCAGCTTCGGACTAGCGGACCAAGAGACCCAGTACTTC. This gives the protein CASSFGLADQETQYF.

This clone was seen a few times. This chain links TRBV30 with TRBJ1-2; 7 bases fit TRBD1. The CDR3 has 13 amino acids. V was pared by 1 base and J by 6 bases, with 5 bases of the junction left unmatched. Germline lookup yields CDR1 GTSNPN and CDR2 SVGIG (reference sequence). CDR3 nucleotides: TGTGCCTGGAGTGCCTCGACAGGGAATGGCTACACCTTC. It specifies CAWSASTGNGYTF.

This chain links TRBV6-5 with TRBJ2-5; 7 bases align to TRBD1. The CDR3 has 15 amino acids. With V trimmed by 6 bases and J by 1 base, 8 bases remained unmatched. Germline V gives CDR1 MNHEY, CDR2 SVGAGI. The CDR3: CASRKTGAIQETQYF. CDR3 nucleotide sequence: TGTGCCAGCAGGAAAACAGGGGCGATCCAAGAGACCCAGTACTTC.

V usage is TRBV11-1 and J usage is TRBJ2-3; 10 nucleotides align to TRBD1. The V and J ends lost 4 bases and 3 bases, in that order; junction bases with no gene match: 7. The CDR3 totals 16 residues. Germline V CDR1 and CDR2: SGHAT, FQDESV (reference sequence). The CDR3 is CASSSAGTGETDTQYF. CDR3 coding DNA: TGTGCCAGCAGCTCCGCCGGGACAGGGGAAACAGATACGCAGTATTTT.

V usage is TRBV11-2 and J usage is TRBJ2-7; TRBD2 aligns across 10 bases. J was trimmed by 2 bases and V by 1 base; bases with no gene match: 2. The CDR3 is 15 residues long. Per the germline V gene, CDR1 is SGHAT and CDR2 is FQNNGV. The CDR3 loop reads CASSLAAGGTYEQYF. CDR3 DNA: TGTGCCAGCAGCTTAGCAGCGGGGGGGACCTACGAGCAGTACTTC. Combining the CDR3 with reference TRBV11-2 and TRBJ2-7 gives the whole variable domain EAGVAQSPRYKIIEKRQSVAFWCNPISGHATLYWYQQILGQGPKLLIQFQNNGVVDDSQLPKDRFSAERLKGVDSTLKIQPAKLEDSAVYLCASSLAAGGTYEQYFGPGTRLTVT.

This clone has just one count. The V gene is TRBV6-4, the J gene TRBJ1-1, with TRBD1 matching over 7 bases. Germline V gene sequence: CDR1 MRHNA, CDR2 SNTAGT. V gave up 3 bases and J gave up 7 bases; unmatched junction bases: 5. This CDR3 spans 13 amino acids. The CDR3 region has the DNA TGTGCCAGCAGTGAGACAGGGTTTGGTGAAGCTTTCTTT. Protein sequence: CASSETGFGEAFF.

The chain carries TRBV5-4 and TRBJ2-1; 9 nucleotides agree with TRBD2. The CDR3 covers 16 residues. With 4 bases clipped from V and 6 bases from J, the junction kept 11 bases outside the gene matches. CDR1 SGHNT and CDR2 YYREEE come from the germline V gene (reference sequence). The CDR3: CASSARGGTLINEQFF. The CDR3 nucleotides are TGTGCCAGCAGCGCGCGGGGGGGCACATTAATCAATGAGCAGTTCTTC. The full variable domain, in which reference TRBV5-4 and TRBJ2-1 provide the parts outside the CDR3, is ETGVTQSPTHLIKTRGQQVTLRCSSQSGHNTVSWYQQALGQGPQFIFQYYREEENGRGNFPPRFSGLQFPNYSSELNVNALELDDSALYLCASSARGGTLINEQFFGPGTRLTVL.

This clone was observed once. The chain is built from TRBV29-1 and TRBJ1-1; TRBD1 matches 8 bases. The CDR3 totals 13 residues. CDR1 and CDR2 (germline): SQVTM, ANQGSEA. Germline trimming cut 7 bases from V and 2 bases from J; bases unmatched to any gene: 6. CDR3 DNA: TGCAGCGCTAAGGGACAGGTCAACACTGAAGCTTTCTTT. Its protein is CSAKGQVNTEAFF.

This clone was seen a handful of times. The chain joins TRBV2 to TRBJ2-4; tentatively, D is TRBD2 (5 bases). The ends were cut back, 4 bases at V and 7 bases at J, with 14 bases in the middle. Per germline, CDR1 SNHLY and CDR2 FYNNEI. This CDR3 spans 14 amino acids. CDR3: CASSVRGSWNIQYF. The CDR3, as DNA: TGTGCCAGCAGTGTTAGAGGGTCATGGAACATTCAGTACTTC. The full variable domain, with the rest looked up from reference TRBV2 and TRBJ2-4, is EPEVTQTPSHQVTQMGQEVILRCVPISNHLYFYWYRQILGQKVEFLVSFYNNEISEKSEIFDDQFSVERPDGSNFTLKIRSTKLEDSAMYFCASSVRGSWNIQYFGAGTRLSVL.

The chain links TRBV11-2 to TRBJ1-3; D might be TRBD1 (5 bases). This CDR3 is built from 17 residues. Germline V CDR1 and CDR2: SGHAT, FQNNGV. Trimming shortened V by 0 bases and J by 0 bases, and 12 bases separated the two germline ends. CDR3 amino acids: CASSLDGGTFSGNTIYF. CDR3 DNA: TGTGCCAGCAGCTTAGACGGAGGGACCTTCTCTGGAAACACCATATATTTT.

With respect to this clone: An end of the junction differs from the germline gene, which may be a read error. The V and J genes are TRBV5-8 and TRBJ1-5; a weak D match, TRBD1 (6 bases). Per germline, CDR1 SGHTS and CDR2 YDEGEE. CDR3 length: 14 amino acids. CDR3 protein: CASSLDSGSQPQHF. CDR3 sequence (DNA): TGTGCCAGCAGTTTGGACAGTGGGAGTCAGCCCCAGCATTTT.

With respect to this clone: The DNA is left out, because the CDR3 cannot be placed on it with certainty; the CDR3 is given as TCRdb lists it. The J gene is TRBJ2-1, the V gene TRBV21-1; the table's D call, TRBD2, has no DNA check behind it. TRBV21-1 has pseudogene status. The CDR3 contains 16 residues when both ends are counted. The CDR3 loop is CASSKVGGGSYNEQFF.

This clone was seen only a few times. The chain uses TRBV19 and TRBJ2-1; tentatively, D is TRBD2 (7 bases). The CDR3 totals 16 residues. V lost 5 bases and J lost 2, with 16 bases in between. Germline V lookup: CDR1 LNHDA, CDR2 SQIVND (reference sequence). Here the CDR3 reads CASSAQTGGAYNEQFF. The CDR3 DNA sequence: TGTGCCAGTAGTGCCCAAACGGGGGGCGCCTACAATGAGCAGTTCTTC.

This clone was picked up a small number of times. The chain joins TRBV12-3 or TRBV12-4 to TRBJ1-2; TRBD1 is a possible D gene (6 bases). The CDR3 covers 13 residues. V lost 3 bases and J lost 4, with 9 bases in between. The CDR3: CASSFRGGYGYTF. The CDR3 DNA reads TGTGCCAGCAGTTTTCGAGGGGGCTATGGCTACACCTTC.